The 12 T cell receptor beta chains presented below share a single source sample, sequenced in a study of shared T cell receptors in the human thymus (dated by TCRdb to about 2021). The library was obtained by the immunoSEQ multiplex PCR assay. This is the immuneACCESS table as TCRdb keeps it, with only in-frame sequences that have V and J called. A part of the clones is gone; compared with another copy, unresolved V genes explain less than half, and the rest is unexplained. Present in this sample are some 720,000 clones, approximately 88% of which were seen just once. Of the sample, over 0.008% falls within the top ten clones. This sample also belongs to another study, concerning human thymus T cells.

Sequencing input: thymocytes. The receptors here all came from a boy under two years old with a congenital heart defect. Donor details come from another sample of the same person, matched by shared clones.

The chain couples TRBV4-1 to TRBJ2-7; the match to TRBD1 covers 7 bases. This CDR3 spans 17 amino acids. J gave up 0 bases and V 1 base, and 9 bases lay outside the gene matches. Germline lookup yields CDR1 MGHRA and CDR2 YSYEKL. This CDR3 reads CASSQVVFGTASYEQYF. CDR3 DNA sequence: TGCGCCAGCAGCCAAGTAGTTTTCGGGACAGCCTCCTACGAGCAGTACTTC.

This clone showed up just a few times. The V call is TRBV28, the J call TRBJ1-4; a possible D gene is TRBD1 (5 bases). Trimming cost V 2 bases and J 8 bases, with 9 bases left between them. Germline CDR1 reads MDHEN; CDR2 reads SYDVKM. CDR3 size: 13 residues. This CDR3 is CASSLERGEKLFF. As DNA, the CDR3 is TGTGCCAGCAGTTTAGAACGGGGGGAAAAACTGTTTTTT.

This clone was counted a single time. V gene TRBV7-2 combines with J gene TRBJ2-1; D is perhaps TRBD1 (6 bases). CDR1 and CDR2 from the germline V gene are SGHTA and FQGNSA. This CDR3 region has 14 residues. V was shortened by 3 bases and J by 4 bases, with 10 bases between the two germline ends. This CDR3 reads CASSFEGDYNEQFF. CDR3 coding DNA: TGTGCCAGCAGCTTCGAGGGGGATTACAATGAGCAGTTCTTC. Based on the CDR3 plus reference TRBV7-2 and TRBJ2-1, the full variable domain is GAGVSQSPSNKVTEKGKDVELRCDPISGHTALYWYRQSLGQGLEFLIYFQGNSAPDKSGLPSDRFSAERTGGSVSTLTIQRTQQEDSAVYLCASSFEGDYNEQFFGPGTRLTVL.

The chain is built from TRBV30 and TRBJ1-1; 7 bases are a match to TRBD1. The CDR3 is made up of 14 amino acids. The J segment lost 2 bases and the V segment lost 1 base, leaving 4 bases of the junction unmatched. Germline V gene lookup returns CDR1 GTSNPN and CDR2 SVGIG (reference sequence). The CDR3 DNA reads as TGTGCCTGGAGTGAGCAGGGGGGAAACACTGAAGCTTTCTTT. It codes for CAWSEQGGNTEAFF. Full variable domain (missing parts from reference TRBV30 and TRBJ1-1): SQTIHQWPATLVQPVGSPLSLECTVEGTSNPNLYWYRQAAGRGLQLLFYSVGIGQISSEVPQNLSASRPQDRQFILSSKKLLLSDSGFYLCAWSEQGGNTEAFFGQGTRLTVV.

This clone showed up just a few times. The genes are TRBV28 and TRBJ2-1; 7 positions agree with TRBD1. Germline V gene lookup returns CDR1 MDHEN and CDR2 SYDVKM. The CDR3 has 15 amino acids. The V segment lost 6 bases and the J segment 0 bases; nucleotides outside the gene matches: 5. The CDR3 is CASSPRDSSYNEQFF. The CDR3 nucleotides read TGTGCCAGCAGCCCCCGGGACAGCTCCTACAATGAGCAGTTCTTC. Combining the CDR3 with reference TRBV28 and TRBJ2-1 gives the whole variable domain DVKVTQSSRYLVKRTGEKVFLECVQDMDHENMFWYRQDPGLGLRLIYFSYDVKMKEKGDIPEGYSVSREKKERFSLILESASTNQTSMYLCASSPRDSSYNEQFFGPGTRLTVL.

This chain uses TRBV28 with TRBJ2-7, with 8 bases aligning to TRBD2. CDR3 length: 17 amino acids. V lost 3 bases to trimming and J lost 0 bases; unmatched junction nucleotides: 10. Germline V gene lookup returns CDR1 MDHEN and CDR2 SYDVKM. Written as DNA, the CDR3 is TGTGCCAGCAGTTTGGGCCGGGAGGGTAGCGGCTCCTACGAGCAGTACTTC. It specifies CASSLGREGSGSYEQYF.

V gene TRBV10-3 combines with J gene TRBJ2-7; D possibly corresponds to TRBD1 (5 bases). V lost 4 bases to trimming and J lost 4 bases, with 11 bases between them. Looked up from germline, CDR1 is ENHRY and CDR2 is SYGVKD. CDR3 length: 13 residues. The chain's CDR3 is CAISGTFRYEQYF. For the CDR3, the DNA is TGTGCCATCAGTGGGACATTTCGTTACGAGCAGTACTTC.

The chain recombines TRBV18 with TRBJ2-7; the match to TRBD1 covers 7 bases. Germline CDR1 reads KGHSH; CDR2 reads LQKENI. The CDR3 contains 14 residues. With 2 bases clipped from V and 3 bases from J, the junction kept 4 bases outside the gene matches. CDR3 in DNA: TGTGCCAGCTCACCAGGGGGACAGAACTACGAGCAGTACTTC. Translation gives CASSPGGQNYEQYF.

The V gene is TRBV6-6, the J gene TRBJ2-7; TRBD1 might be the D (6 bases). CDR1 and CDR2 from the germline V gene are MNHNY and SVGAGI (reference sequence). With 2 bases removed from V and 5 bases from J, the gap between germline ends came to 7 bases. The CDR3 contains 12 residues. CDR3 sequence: CASSYGGNEQYF. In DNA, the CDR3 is TGTGCCAGCAGTTACGGGGGCAACGAGCAGTACTTC.

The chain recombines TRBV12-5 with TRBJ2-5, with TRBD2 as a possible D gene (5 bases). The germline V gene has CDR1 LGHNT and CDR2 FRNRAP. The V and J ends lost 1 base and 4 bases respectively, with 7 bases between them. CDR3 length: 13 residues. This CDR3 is CASGLGGGETQYF. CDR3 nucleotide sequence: TGTGCTAGTGGTTTGGGTGGAGGAGAGACCCAGTACTTC.

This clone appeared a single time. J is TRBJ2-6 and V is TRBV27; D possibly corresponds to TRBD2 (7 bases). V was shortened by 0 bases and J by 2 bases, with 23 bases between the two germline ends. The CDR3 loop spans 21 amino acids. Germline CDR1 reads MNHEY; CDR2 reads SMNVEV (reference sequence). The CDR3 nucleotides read TGTGCCAGCAGTTTATCGGGGGCGTATGCGGGAGAAGAGGCTGGGGCCAACGTCCTGACTTTC. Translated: CASSLSGAYAGEEAGANVLTF.

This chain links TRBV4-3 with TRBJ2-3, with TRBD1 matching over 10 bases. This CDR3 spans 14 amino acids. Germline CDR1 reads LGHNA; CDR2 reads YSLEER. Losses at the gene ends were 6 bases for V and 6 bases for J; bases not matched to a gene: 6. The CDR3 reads CASRRDRGHDTQYF. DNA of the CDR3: TGCGCCAGCAGAAGAGACAGGGGGCATGATACGCAGTATTTT.